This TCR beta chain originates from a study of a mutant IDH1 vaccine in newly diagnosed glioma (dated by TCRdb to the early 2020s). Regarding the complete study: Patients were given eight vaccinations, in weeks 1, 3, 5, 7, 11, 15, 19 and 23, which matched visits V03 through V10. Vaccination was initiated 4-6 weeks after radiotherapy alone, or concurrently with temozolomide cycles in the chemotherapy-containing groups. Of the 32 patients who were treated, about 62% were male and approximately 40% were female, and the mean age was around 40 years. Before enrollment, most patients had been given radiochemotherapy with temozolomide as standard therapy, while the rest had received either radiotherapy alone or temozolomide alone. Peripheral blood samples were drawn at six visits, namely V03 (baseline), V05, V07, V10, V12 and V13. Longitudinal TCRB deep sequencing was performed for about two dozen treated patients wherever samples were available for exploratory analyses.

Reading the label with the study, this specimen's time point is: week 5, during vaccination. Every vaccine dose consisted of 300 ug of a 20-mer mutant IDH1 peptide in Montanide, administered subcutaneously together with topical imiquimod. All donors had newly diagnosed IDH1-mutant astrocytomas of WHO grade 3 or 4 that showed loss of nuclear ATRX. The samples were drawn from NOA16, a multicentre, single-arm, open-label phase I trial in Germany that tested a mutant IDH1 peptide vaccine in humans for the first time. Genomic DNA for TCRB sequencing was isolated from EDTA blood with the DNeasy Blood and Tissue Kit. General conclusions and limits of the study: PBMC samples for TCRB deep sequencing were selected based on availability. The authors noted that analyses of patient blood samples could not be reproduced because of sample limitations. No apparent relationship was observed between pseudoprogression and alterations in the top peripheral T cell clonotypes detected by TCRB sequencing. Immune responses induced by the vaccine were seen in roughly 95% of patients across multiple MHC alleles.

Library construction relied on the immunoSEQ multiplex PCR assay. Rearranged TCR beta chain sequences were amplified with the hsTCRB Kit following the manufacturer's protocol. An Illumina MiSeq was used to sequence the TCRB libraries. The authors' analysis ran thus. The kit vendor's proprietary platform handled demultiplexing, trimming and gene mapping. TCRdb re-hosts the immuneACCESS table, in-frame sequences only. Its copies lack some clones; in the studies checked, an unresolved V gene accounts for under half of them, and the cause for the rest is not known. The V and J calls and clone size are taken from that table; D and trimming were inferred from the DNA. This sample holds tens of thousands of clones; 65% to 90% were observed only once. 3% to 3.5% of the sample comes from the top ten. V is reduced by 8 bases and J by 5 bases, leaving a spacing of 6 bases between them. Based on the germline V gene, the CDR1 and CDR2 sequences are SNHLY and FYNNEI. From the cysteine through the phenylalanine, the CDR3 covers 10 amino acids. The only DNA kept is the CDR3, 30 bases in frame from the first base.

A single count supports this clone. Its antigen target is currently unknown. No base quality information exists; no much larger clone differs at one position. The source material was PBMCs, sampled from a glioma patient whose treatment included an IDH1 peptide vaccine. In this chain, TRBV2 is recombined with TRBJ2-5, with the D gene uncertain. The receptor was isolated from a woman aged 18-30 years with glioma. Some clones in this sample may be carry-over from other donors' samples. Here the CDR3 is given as CASVRETQYF. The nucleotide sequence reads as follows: TGTGCCAGCGTCAGGGAGACCCAGTACTTC.